What follows describes a single TCR beta chain. Its antigen remains unidentified. V gave up 5 bases and J gave up 5 bases, with 16 bases separating them. Germline V gives CDR1 SEHNR, CDR2 FQNEAQ (reference sequence). The CDR3 runs to 15 residues. The sample originates from a study of T-cell memory formation after mild COVID-19. Overall study findings and caveats: There was no confirmation that second-wave clones peaking on day 37 were SARS-CoV-2 specific. Contracting CD8+ clones were enriched in EMRA, CD4+ mainly in CM and EM. Among clones contracting day 15 to 85, CD4/CD8 was balanced, whereas later expanders leaned CD4+.

cDNA libraries for TCR alpha and TCR beta, carrying sample barcodes and UMIs, came from 5'RACE with constant-segment primers. Each CDR3 protein gets one entry after TCRdb re-called the 5' RACE reads with MiXCR. Altogether under 300,000 distinct CDR3 sequences are present, around 17% being singletons, with the ten largest covering approximately 3.6%. The chain carries TRBV7-9 and TRBJ2-1; maybe TRBD1 (5 bases). The TCR sequence derives from a man between 18 and 29 years old who had mild COVID-19 (a few samples of this study predate the infection). Cell type and time point are not known. Sequences were obtained from PBMCs or a T cell subset sorted from them (not recorded which). The CDR3 region is CASSPIGRAHNEQFF. CDR3 nucleotide sequence: TGTGCCAGCAGCCCCATTGGCAGGGCCCACAATGAGCAGTTCTTC.